Below, one T cell receptor beta chain is given with its context. Its antigen is still unknown. The sample is drawn from a study of CD8+CD57+ T cells in acquired aplastic anemia. Study context: Around 3.2 ug was the average amount of DNA from sorted CD4+ and CD8+ cells. Study conclusions and caveats: Patients and controls shared about 27 CD8+ CDR3 sequences.

Individuals selected for sequencing had exhibited CD8+CD57+ cell expansion on flow cytometry. There were no patients without severe acquired aplastic anemia. CDR3 and TCR beta VDJ profiling relied on genomic DNA as the template. TCRdb redid the calling of the reads with MiXCR, one entry per CDR3 protein. Of 200,000 to 250,000 distinct CDR3 sequences listed, 55% to 65% are singletons. CDR3 size: 13 residues. The germline V and J ends were trimmed by 3 bases and 2 bases, with 7 bases remaining between them. The germline V gene encodes CDR1 MNHEY and CDR2 SMNVEV (reference sequence). Sequenced input: sorted CD4+, CD8+, or CD8+CD57+ T cells (not recorded which) from PBMCs. The origin of this receptor is a human donor with aplastic anemia. The gene calls are TRBV27 and TRBJ1-1; D remains ambiguous. The CDR3 DNA follows: TGTGCCAGCAGTTTCCAGGCCAACACTGAAGCTTTCTTT. As protein: CASSFQANTEAFF.